This T cell receptor (beta chain) originates from a study of cytomegalovirus exposure and HLA in healthy donors. Study-wide background: HLA-typed donors were the source of 82 million or so unique TCRs, which an early data release held.

The PCR was carried out with 60 Vbeta primers and 13 Jbeta primers. Assay: immunoSEQ multiplex PCR; the TCRdb copy retains only in-frame clones and omits some. The table for this sample gives 150,000 or so clones. Study results and caveats: CMV serostatus alone was available as immune exposure information.

Of note for this clone: The target antigen is unknown.

The specimen sequenced was PBMCs. This TCR derives from a man aged 25-45 years in good health and CMV-seronegative.

CDR3 nucleotide sequence: TGTGCCAGTAGTATGACAGGGGTGGGGGACGAGCAGTACTTC. It yields the protein CASSMTGVGDEQYF. The J gene is TRBJ2-7, the V gene TRBV19; 8 bases are a match to TRBD1. Germline trimming cut 3 bases from V and 5 bases from J; bases unmatched to any gene: 6. The length of the CDR3 is 14 residues. CDR1 is LNHDA and CDR2 is SQIVND in the germline V gene (reference sequence).